The 14 T cell receptor beta chains below come from one sample, sequenced in a study of cytomegalovirus exposure and HLA in healthy donors. 60 Vbeta and 13 Jbeta primers were used in PCR. The repertoire was sequenced with immunoSEQ multiplex PCR; TCRdb's copy has only in-frame clones and lacks some. Here the sample spans over 150,000 clones, around 80% being singletons. Material for sequencing was PBMCs. All receptors come from a woman in her 30s in good health and CMV-seronegative.

The V gene is TRBV7-8, the J gene TRBJ2-7; no clear D gene. V was shortened by 7 bases and J by 1 base, with 8 bases between the two germline ends. Germline values: CDR1 SGHVS, CDR2 FQNEAQ. The CDR3 contains 12 residues. In nucleotides, the CDR3 is TGTGCCAGCACTGAAACATCCTACGAGCAGTACTTC. Its translation: CASTETSYEQYF.

This sequence joins TRBV5-1 and TRBJ1-1; D is possibly TRBD1 (6 bases). CDR3 size: 16 residues. V dropped 0 bases and J dropped 1 base, with 13 bases sitting between them. Germline values: CDR1 SGHRS, CDR2 YFSETQ. CDR3 nucleotide sequence: TGCGCCAGCAGCTTGGAACAGGGTGTGGGGAACACTGAAGCTTTCTTT. Translating gives CASSLEQGVGNTEAFF.

V is TRBV7-2 and J is TRBJ1-1; D possibly corresponds to TRBD1 (5 bases). From germline, CDR1 is SGHTA and CDR2 FQGNSA. Between the trimmed V and J ends, which lost 5 bases and 0 bases, there was a span of 13 bases. The CDR3 spans 15 residues. The CDR3 DNA follows: TGTGCCAGCAGCCTCTGGGGGGGGGTGAACACTGAAGCTTTCTTT. Amino acids: CASSLWGGVNTEAFF. Based on the CDR3 plus reference TRBV7-2 and TRBJ1-1, the full variable domain is GAGVSQSPSNKVTEKGKDVELRCDPISGHTALYWYRQSLGQGLEFLIYFQGNSAPDKSGLPSDRFSAERTGGSVSTLTIQRTQQEDSAVYLCASSLWGGVNTEAFFGQGTRLTVV.

The genes are TRBV5-1 and TRBJ2-3; 8 nucleotides align to TRBD1. The CDR3 runs to 14 residues. The germline V gene has CDR1 SGHRS and CDR2 YFSETQ. J was trimmed by 4 bases and V by 4 bases; bases with no gene match: 5. The DNA for the CDR3 is TGCGCCAGCAGCATCTCAGGGGGCGCAGATACGCAGTATTTT. As protein: CASSISGGADTQYF.

The J gene is TRBJ2-2, the V gene TRBV19; a weak D match, TRBD2 (6 bases). Trimming cost V 9 bases and J 3 bases, with 11 bases left between them. Germline CDR1 is LNHDA and CDR2 is SQIVND (reference sequence). CDR3 length: 13 residues. The CDR3 here is CASDGGYTGELFF. CDR3 DNA sequence: TGTGCCAGCGACGGAGGGTACACCGGGGAGCTGTTTTTT.

The gene calls are TRBV18 and TRBJ2-5; the D gene is possibly TRBD2 (6 bases). CDR1 is KGHSH and CDR2 is LQKENI in the germline V gene. Trimming cost V 4 bases and J 1 base, with 19 bases left between them. The CDR3 sequence is 17 residues long. This CDR3 is CASSRPWGGDLQETQYF. As DNA, the CDR3 is TGTGCCAGCTCACGACCCTGGGGCGGGGATCTCCAAGAGACCCAGTACTTC.

The chain employs TRBV27 and TRBJ1-5, with 7 positions matching TRBD1. The CDR3 length is 14 residues. CDR1 and CDR2 from the germline V gene are MNHEY and SMNVEV (reference sequence). V lost 5 bases and J lost 5; bases outside the gene matches: 6. The CDR3: CASSTRQGHQPQHF. DNA for the CDR3: TGTGCCAGCAGTACACGACAGGGACATCAGCCCCAGCATTTT.

The V gene is TRBV5-4, the J gene TRBJ1-2, with 9 nucleotides matching TRBD1. V dropped 4 bases and J dropped 8; count of bases not matched to a gene: 9. The CDR3 sequence is 14 residues long. Germline V gene lookup returns CDR1 SGHNT and CDR2 YYREEE (reference sequence). DNA for the CDR3: TGTGCCAGCAGCACCGGACAGGGGACCAACGGCTACACCTTC. Its protein is CASSTGQGTNGYTF.

This clone occurred once. V is TRBV6-1 and J is TRBJ2-7, with 7 bases aligning to TRBD1. The CDR3 totals 14 residues. V lost 7 bases and J lost 2; bases outside the gene matches: 8. Germline CDR1 and CDR2: MNHNS and SASEGT. Here the CDR3 DNA reads TGTGCCAGCACTATAGACGGGACAGCCTACGAGCAGTACTTC. The encoded protein is CASTIDGTAYEQYF.

The genes are TRBV5-1 and TRBJ2-3, with 10 bases matching TRBD2. Trimming removed 0 bases from V and 4 bases from J; junction bases left unmatched: 5. Germline V gives CDR1 SGHRS, CDR2 YFSETQ. The CDR3 runs to 16 residues. The CDR3 here is CASSLAAGGVADTQYF. CDR3 DNA sequence: TGCGCCAGCAGCTTGGCAGCGGGAGGGGTAGCAGATACGCAGTATTTT.

The V and J genes are TRBV19 and TRBJ1-5, with 9 bases lining up with TRBD1. Germline assignment: CDR1 LNHDA and CDR2 SQIVND (reference sequence). The CDR3 consists of 15 residues. The ends lost 6 bases at V and 9 bases at J; junction bases unmatched: 12. CDR3 region: CASSSTGGWMRPQHF. The CDR3 DNA sequence: TGTGCCAGTAGCAGTACAGGGGGCTGGATGAGGCCCCAGCATTTT.

V usage is TRBV5-1 and J usage is TRBJ1-3, with 7 bases fitting TRBD1. Losses at the gene ends were 4 bases for V and 2 bases for J; bases not matched to a gene: 0. Germline V gene sequence: CDR1 SGHRS, CDR2 YFSETQ. The CDR3 covers 13 residues. The CDR3 sequence: CASSQGAGNTIYF. The CDR3 bases are TGCGCCAGCAGCCAGGGGGCTGGAAACACCATATATTTT.

This sequence joins TRBV28 and TRBJ2-7, with a possible D match to TRBD2 (5 bases). The CDR3 is made up of 17 amino acids. Trimming stripped 6 bases from V and 0 bases from J, with 21 bases between. Germline CDR1 is MDHEN and CDR2 is SYDVKM. The CDR3 bases are TGTGCCAGCAGAGCCCTCGGTGGCGGGCCAAGCTCCTACGAGCAGTACTTC. This translates into CASRALGGGPSSYEQYF.

The rearrangement uses TRBV7-6 and TRBJ2-5; D is perhaps TRBD2 (7 bases). This CDR3 contains 15 residues. Germline CDR1 reads SGHVS; CDR2 reads FNYEAQ. Trimming left V 2 bases short and J 3 bases short, with 13 bases between. CDR3: CASSLRGTTEETQYF. The CDR3 DNA follows: TGTGCCAGCAGCTTAAGGGGGACTACAGAAGAGACCCAGTACTTC.